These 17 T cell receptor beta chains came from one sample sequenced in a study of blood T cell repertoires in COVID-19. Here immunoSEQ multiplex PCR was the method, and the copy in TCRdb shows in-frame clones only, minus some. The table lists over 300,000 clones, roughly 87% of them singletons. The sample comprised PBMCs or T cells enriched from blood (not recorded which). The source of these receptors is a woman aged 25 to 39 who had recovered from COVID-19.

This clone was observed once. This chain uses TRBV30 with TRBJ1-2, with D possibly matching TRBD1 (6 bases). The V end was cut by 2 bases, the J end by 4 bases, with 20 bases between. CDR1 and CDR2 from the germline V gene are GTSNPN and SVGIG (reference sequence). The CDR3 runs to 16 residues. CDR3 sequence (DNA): TGTGCCTGGAGTTTGACAAGGTTGGGGGCCGGCTATGGCTACACCTTC. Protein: CAWSLTRLGAGYGYTF.

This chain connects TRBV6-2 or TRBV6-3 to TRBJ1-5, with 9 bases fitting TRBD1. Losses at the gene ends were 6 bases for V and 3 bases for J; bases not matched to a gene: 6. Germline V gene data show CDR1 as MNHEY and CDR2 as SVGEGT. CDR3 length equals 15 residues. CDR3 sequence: CASSQTGGPNQPQHF. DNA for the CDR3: TGTGCCAGCAGCCAGACAGGGGGACCCAATCAGCCCCAGCATTTT.

CDR3 amino acids: CASSLGGGKSSPLHF. DNA for the CDR3: TGTGCCAGCAGCTTGGGTGGGGGGAAGAGTTCACCCCTCCACTTT. This chain uses TRBV5-5 with TRBJ1-6; D may be TRBD1 (5 bases). V dropped 0 bases and J dropped 9 bases, with 13 bases sitting between them. The CDR3 is made up of 15 amino acids. Germline V gene lookup returns CDR1 SGHKS and CDR2 YYEKEE (reference sequence).

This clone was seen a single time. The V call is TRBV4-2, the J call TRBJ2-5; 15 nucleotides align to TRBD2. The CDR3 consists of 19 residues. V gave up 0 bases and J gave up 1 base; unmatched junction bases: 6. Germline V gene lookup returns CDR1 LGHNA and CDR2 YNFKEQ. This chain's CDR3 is CASSQEGLAGGTRQETQYF. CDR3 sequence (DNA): TGTGCCAGCAGCCAAGAGGGACTAGCGGGGGGAACCCGCCAAGAGACCCAGTACTTC.

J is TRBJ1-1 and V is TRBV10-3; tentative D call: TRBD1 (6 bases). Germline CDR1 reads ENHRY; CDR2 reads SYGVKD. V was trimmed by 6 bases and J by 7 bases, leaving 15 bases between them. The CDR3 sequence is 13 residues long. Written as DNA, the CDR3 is TGTGCCATCAGCGTACAGGGAAGGAATGAAGCTTTCTTT. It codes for CAISVQGRNEAFF.

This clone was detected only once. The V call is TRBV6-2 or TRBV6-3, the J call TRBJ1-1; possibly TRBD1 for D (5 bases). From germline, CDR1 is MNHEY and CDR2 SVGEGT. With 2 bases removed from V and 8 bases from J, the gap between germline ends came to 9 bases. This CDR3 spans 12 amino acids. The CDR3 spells CASSYGAEEAFF. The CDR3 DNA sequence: TGTGCCAGCAGTTACGGGGCAGAAGAAGCTTTCTTT.

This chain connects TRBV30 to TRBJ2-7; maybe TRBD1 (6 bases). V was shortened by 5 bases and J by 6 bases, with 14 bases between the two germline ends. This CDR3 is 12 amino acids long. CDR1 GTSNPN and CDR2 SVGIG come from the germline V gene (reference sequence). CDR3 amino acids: CAWDRQASEQYF. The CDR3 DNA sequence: TGTGCCTGGGATAGACAGGCCAGCGAGCAGTACTTC.

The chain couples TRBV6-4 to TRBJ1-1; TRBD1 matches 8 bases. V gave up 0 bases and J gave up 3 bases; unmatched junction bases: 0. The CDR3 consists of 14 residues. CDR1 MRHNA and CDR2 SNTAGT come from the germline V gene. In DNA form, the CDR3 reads TGTGCCAGCAGTGACTCACAGGGGGACACTGAAGCTTTCTTT. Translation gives CASSDSQGDTEAFF.

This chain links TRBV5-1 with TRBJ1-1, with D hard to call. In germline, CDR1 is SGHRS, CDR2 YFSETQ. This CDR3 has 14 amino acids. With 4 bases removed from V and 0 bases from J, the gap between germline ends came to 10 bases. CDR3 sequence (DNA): TGCGCCAGCAGCCAAACCGGGGTGAACACTGAAGCTTTCTTT. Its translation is CASSQTGVNTEAFF.

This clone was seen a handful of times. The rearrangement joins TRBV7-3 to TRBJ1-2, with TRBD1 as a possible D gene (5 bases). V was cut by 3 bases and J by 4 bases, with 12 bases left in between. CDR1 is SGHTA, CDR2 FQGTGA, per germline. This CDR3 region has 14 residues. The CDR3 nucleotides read TGTGCCAGCAGCTTGCGGGGAGGGGCCTATGGCTACACCTTC. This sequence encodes CASSLRGGAYGYTF.

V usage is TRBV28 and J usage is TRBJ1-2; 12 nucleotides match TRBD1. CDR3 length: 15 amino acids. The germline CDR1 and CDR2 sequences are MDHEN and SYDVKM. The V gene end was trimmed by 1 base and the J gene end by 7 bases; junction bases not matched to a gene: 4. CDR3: CASSLFGTGGVGYTF. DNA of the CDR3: TGTGCCAGCAGTTTATTCGGGACAGGGGGCGTTGGCTACACCTTC.

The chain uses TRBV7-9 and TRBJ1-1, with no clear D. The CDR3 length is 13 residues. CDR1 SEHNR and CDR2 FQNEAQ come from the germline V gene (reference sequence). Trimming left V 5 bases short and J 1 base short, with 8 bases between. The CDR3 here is CASSQAENTEAFF. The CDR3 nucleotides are TGTGCCAGCAGCCAAGCCGAGAACACTGAAGCTTTCTTT.

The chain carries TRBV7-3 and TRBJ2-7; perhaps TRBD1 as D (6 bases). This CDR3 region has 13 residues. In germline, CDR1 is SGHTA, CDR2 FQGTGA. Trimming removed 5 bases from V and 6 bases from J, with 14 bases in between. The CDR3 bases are TGTGCCAGCAGCCACGGGACATCTGGCGAGCAGTACTTC. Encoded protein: CASSHGTSGEQYF.

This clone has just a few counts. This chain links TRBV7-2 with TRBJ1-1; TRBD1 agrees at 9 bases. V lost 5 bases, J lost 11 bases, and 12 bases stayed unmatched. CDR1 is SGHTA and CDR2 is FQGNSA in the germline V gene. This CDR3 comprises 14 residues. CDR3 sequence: CASSNSLQGARAFF. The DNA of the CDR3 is TGTGCCAGCAGCAACTCCCTACAGGGGGCGCGGGCTTTCTTT.

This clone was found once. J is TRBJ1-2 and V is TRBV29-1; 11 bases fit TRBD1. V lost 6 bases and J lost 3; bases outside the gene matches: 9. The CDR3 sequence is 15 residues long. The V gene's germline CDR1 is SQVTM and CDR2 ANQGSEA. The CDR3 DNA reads TGCAGCGTCGCCGGGACAGGGGGAGAAGACTATGGCTACACCTTC. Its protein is CSVAGTGGEDYGYTF.

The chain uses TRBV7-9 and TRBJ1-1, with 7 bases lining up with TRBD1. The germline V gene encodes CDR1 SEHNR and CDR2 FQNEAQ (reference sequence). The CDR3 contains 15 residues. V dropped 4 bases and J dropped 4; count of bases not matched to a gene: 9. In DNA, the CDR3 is TGTGCCAGCAGCTCAAACAGGGGAGCGACCACTGAAGCTTTCTTT. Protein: CASSSNRGATTEAFF.

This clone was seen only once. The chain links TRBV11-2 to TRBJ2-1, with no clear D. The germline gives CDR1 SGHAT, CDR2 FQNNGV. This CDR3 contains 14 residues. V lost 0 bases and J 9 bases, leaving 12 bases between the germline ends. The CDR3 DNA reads TGTGCCAGCAGCTTAGATGTAGCCCTGCCTGAGCAGTTCTTC. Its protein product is CASSLDVALPEQFF.